This TCR beta chain was obtained from a study of Graves' ophthalmopathy and Graves' hyperthyroidism. Study background: Before any treatment, peripheral blood was taken at the initial diagnosis.

The authors amplified TCR beta CDR3 regions, and they did so from RNA transcripts for repertoire sequencing. HTBI-primed first-round RT-PCR preceded second-round multiplex PCR. Each CDR3 protein is one row after TCRdb ran MiXCR on the multiplex PCR reads. Seen here are about 370,000 distinct CDR3 sequences, about a sixth observed once, and the top ten hold 2.4%. This clonotype was seen ten or more times. The CDR3 has 14 amino acids. The V end was cut by 0 bases, the J end by 6 bases, with 11 bases between. V is TRBV12-3 or TRBV12-4 and J is TRBJ1-2; possibly TRBD1 for D (5 bases). This TCR was sampled from an adult woman with stable Graves' hyperthyroidism. Sequenced: peripheral blood. The CDR3 here is CASSLAGLGDGYTF. The CDR3 nucleotides are TGTGCCAGCAGTTTAGCTGGGTTAGGGGATGGCTACACCTTC.